Listed here are 22 T cell receptor beta chains from one sample, sequenced in a study of blood T cells in healthy people across ages. Together with a sample-barcoded 5' primer, a J-beta primer mix was included in a second PCR lasting about 7 to 11 cycles. TCRdb itself ran the 5' RACE reads through MiXCR, one entry per CDR3 protein. The data show roughly 1.9 million distinct CDR3 sequences, 30% to 40% seen once. Sequencing input: blood. These receptors came from a human donor in good health.

This chain joins TRBV24-1 and TRBJ2-1, with TRBD1 matching 7 bases. Germline lookup yields CDR1 KGHDR and CDR2 SFDVKD. CDR3 length equals 13 residues. V lost 6 bases, J lost 5 bases, and 3 bases stayed unmatched. The DNA for the CDR3 is TGTGCCACCAGTCTGGACAGGAACAATGAGCAGTTCTTC. The encoded protein is CATSLDRNNEQFF.

The gene calls are TRBV28 and TRBJ1-1; the D is unclear. V lost 2 bases and J 8 bases, leaving 9 bases between the germline ends. This CDR3 contains 12 residues. Germline lookup yields CDR1 MDHEN and CDR2 SYDVKM. This CDR3 is CASSLRREEAFF. CDR3 DNA: TGTGCCAGCAGTTTACGTCGAGAGGAAGCTTTCTTT.

J is TRBJ2-3 and V is TRBV15; D ambiguous. Trimming left V 5 bases short and J 1 base short, with 10 bases between. Per the germline V gene, CDR1 is LNHNV and CDR2 is YYDKDF (reference sequence). This CDR3 is built from 14 residues. CDR3 coding DNA: TGTGCCACCAGCGTCCCGATGGGCACAGATACGCAGTATTTT. Amino acids: CATSVPMGTDTQYF.

The chain is built from TRBV30 and TRBJ1-5, with a tentative D call TRBD1 (5 bases). The CDR3 covers 13 residues. V gave up 4 bases and J gave up 6 bases, with 13 bases separating them. Germline assignment: CDR1 GTSNPN and CDR2 SVGIG (reference sequence). Here the CDR3 reads CAWKRGVGQPQHF. The CDR3 nucleotides are TGTGCCTGGAAAAGAGGGGTAGGTCAGCCCCAGCATTTT.

Regarding this clonotype: At one end the junction does not follow the germline gene, possibly because of a read error. The chain uses TRBV20-1 and TRBJ1-6; 8 bases align to TRBD1. This CDR3 is built from 14 residues. Germline CDR1 is DFQATT and CDR2 is SNEGSKA (reference sequence). The CDR3 region has the DNA TGCAGTGTTCTGACAGGGGCCGGGGATTCGCCCCTCCACTTT. Translation: CSVLTGAGDSPLHF.

This clonotype was recorded a few times. The chain joins TRBV20-1 to TRBJ2-5; TRBD2 matches at 8 bases. The CDR3 is 13 amino acids. Germline assignment: CDR1 DFQATT and CDR2 SNEGSKA (reference sequence). V lost 7 bases and J lost 5; bases outside the gene matches: 9. CDR3 nucleotides: TGCAGTGGTCCGGGGGGGTGGAGGGAGACCCAGTACTTC. Residues: CSGPGGWRETQYF.

The table lists this clonotype with a few counts. The chain combines TRBV11-2 with TRBJ1-1; D unclear. CDR1 SGHAT and CDR2 FQNNGV come from the germline V gene. Trimming removed 4 bases at V and 5 bases at J, with 8 bases between. The CDR3 totals 12 residues. CDR3 nucleotides: TGTGCCAGCAGCTCAATAGGTACTGAAGCTTTCTTT. Its translation: CASSSIGTEAFF.

There are a few counts of this clonotype. This sequence joins TRBV7-9 and TRBJ2-7; the match to TRBD2 covers 7 bases. The CDR3 is made up of 15 amino acids. Trimming cost V 5 bases and J 7 bases; bases outside gene matches: 14. From germline, CDR1 is SEHNR and CDR2 FQNEAQ (reference sequence). The CDR3 coding sequence is TGTGCCAGCAGCCCGCATGGGCTAGCGGAAAGGGAGCAGTACTTC. As protein: CASSPHGLAEREQYF.

Note on this clonotype: The DNA is omitted, as the CDR3 cannot be located on it reliably, and the CDR3 follows TCRdb's listing. The J gene is TRBJ1-2, the V gene TRBV5-1. Including both end residues, the CDR3 is 21 amino acids long. Germline-derived CDR1 and CDR2 are SGHRS and YFSETQ. Here the CDR3 reads CASSLDEGSTGELFFGEGYTF.

V gene TRBV12-3 or TRBV12-4 combines with J gene TRBJ2-1; D ambiguous. The CDR3 runs 13 residues. The V gene lost 6 bases and the J gene lost 5 bases, with 11 bases spanning the gap. CDR3 sequence reads: CASRTQSNNEQFF. The CDR3 region has the DNA TGTGCCAGCAGGACACAGAGTAACAATGAGCAGTTCTTC.

The chain combines TRBV27 with TRBJ2-5, with D perhaps TRBD1 or TRBD2 (5 bases each). V lost 5 bases and J lost 5, with 18 bases in between. Germline CDR1 MNHEY, CDR2 SMNVEV (reference sequence). The CDR3 extends over 15 amino acids. The CDR3 spells CASSKRDLEEETQYF. The CDR3, as DNA: TGTGCCAGCAGTAAACGGGACCTTGAGGAGGAGACCCAGTACTTC.

In this sample, this clonotype turned up a few times. A junction end diverges from the germline sequence, so it may reflect a read error. This chain connects TRBV4-3 to TRBJ1-2; maybe TRBD1 (6 bases). The CDR3 loop spans 16 amino acids. Germline assignment: CDR1 LGHNA and CDR2 YSLEER. The CDR3: CTSSPSREGRGSGYTF. CDR3 sequence (DNA): TGCACCAGCAGCCCAAGCCGCGAGGGCAGGGGTAGTGGCTACACCTTC.

The chain carries TRBV20-1 and TRBJ1-2; 8 positions match TRBD1. The CDR3 has 13 residues. The germline CDR1 and CDR2 sequences are DFQATT and SNEGSKA (reference sequence). V dropped 6 bases and J dropped 4; count of bases not matched to a gene: 7. The CDR3 DNA reads as TGCAGTGCCCTTGGACAGGGTGGCTATGGCTACACCTTC. Its translation is CSALGQGGYGYTF.

This CDR3 reads CASSVRGDYYNEQFF. The CDR3 nucleotides are TGTGCCAGCAGCGTGAGAGGGGACTACTACAATGAGCAGTTCTTC. V gene TRBV9 combines with J gene TRBJ2-1; 7 nucleotides match TRBD2. Germline trimming cut 2 bases from V and 3 bases from J; bases unmatched to any gene: 5. The germline V gene has CDR1 SGDLS and CDR2 YYNGEE. The CDR3 length is 15 residues. The variable domain in full, with the rest retrieved from reference TRBV9 and TRBJ2-1, is DSGVTQTPKHLITATGQRVTLRCSPRSGDLSVYWYQQSLDQGLQFLIQYYNGEERAKGNILERFSAQQFPDLHSELNLSSLELGDSALYFCASSVRGDYYNEQFFGPGTRLTVL.

J is TRBJ2-6 and V is TRBV28; D unresolved. This CDR3 is 15 amino acids long. Per germline, CDR1 MDHEN and CDR2 SYDVKM. The germline V and J ends were trimmed by 3 bases and 4 bases, with 10 bases remaining between them. CDR3 DNA: TGTGCCAGCAGTTTCAGCCGAGGAGGGGCCAACGTCCTGACTTTC. Translating it yields CASSFSRGGANVLTF.

CDR3 DNA sequence: TGTGCCAGCAGCATACCTCCCAATGAGGAGACCCAGTACTTC. Translating gives CASSIPPNEETQYF. V usage is TRBV5-5 and J usage is TRBJ2-5; D unclear. The V and J ends lost 4 bases and 5 bases respectively, with 15 bases between them. Germline CDR1 is SGHKS and CDR2 is YYEKEE (reference sequence). The CDR3 spans 14 residues.

The rearrangement links TRBV6-1 to TRBJ1-2; TRBD1 matches at 10 bases. V shed 8 bases, J shed 7 bases, and the junction held 7 bases outside the gene matches. CDR3 length equals 13 residues. Germline CDR1 and CDR2: MNHNS and SASEGT. The CDR3, as DNA: TGTGCCAGCCGACAGGGGGCGGAGGGTGGCTACACCTTC. Its translation is CASRQGAEGGYTF.

This clonotype showed up just a few times. V gene TRBV5-1 combines with J gene TRBJ1-1; 7 bases match TRBD1. The CDR3 length is 16 residues. The trim removed 4 bases at V and 1 base at J, leaving 10 bases unmatched. Germline CDR1 reads SGHRS; CDR2 reads YFSETQ. In DNA, the CDR3 is TGCGCCAGCAGCCGAGAAAACAGGGGTGGGAACACTGAAGCTTTCTTT. Its translation: CASSRENRGGNTEAFF.

This clonotype has a handful of counts. This chain uses TRBV11-2 with TRBJ2-1; D unclear. There are 16 residues in the CDR3. Germline V CDR1 and CDR2: SGHAT, FQNNGV. V was clipped by 1 base and J by 4 bases, with 14 bases between them. The CDR3: CASSLARISKYNEQFF. As DNA, the CDR3 is TGTGCCAGCAGCTTAGCACGGATTTCCAAATACAATGAGCAGTTCTTC.

This clonotype was seen a handful of times. This sequence joins TRBV7-9 and TRBJ2-7; 7 positions agree with TRBD1. This CDR3 contains 15 residues. The germline V gene has CDR1 SEHNR and CDR2 FQNEAQ (reference sequence). The V segment lost 4 bases and the J segment 4 bases; nucleotides outside the gene matches: 10. The chain's CDR3 is CASSSPGGSRYEQYF. CDR3 DNA: TGTGCCAGCAGCTCCCCAGGGGGTAGCCGGTACGAGCAGTACTTC.

This rearrangement joins TRBV28 to TRBJ1-2; D unresolved. Trimming removed 6 bases at V and 3 bases at J, with 20 bases between. CDR1 is MDHEN, CDR2 SYDVKM, per germline. The CDR3 consists of 16 residues. The CDR3 DNA reads as TGTGCCAGCAGCACTACCGTCGGGGTAATGGACTATGGCTACACCTTC. It codes for CASSTTVGVMDYGYTF.

Only a few counts were recorded for this clonotype. The rearrangement uses TRBV2 and TRBJ1-2; D not resolved. The CDR3 has 14 residues. Trimming took off 5 bases at V and 3 bases at J, with 13 bases between the two ends. CDR1 SNHLY and CDR2 FYNNEI come from the germline V gene. As DNA, the CDR3 is TGTGCCAGCAGTCCCGGGTCTATCTACTATGGCTACACCTTC. Translation: CASSPGSIYYGYTF.